Listed here is a single TCR beta chain. Libraries were prepared by immunoSEQ multiplex PCR; TCRdb keeps only in-frame clonotypes and omits some of them. This table has approximately 38,000 clones, 70% to 90% appearing once. This specimen belongs to a study of radiotherapy plus CTLA-4 blockade in lung cancer. This specimen was peripheral blood, taken from a patient treated with radiotherapy plus ipilimumab. The sequence came from a human donor with non-small cell lung cancer whose response to radiotherapy plus ipilimumab could not be evaluated.

In DNA form, the CDR3 reads TGTGCCAGCACCGGGTTCACCGGGGAGCTGTTTTTT. Translating it yields CASTGFTGELFF. J is TRBJ2-2 and V is TRBV2; no clear D gene. CDR1 is SNHLY and CDR2 is FYNNEI in the germline V gene. CDR3 length equals 12 residues. V gave up 7 bases and J gave up 4 bases, with 7 bases separating them.